The 4 T cell receptor beta chains listed next were all sequenced from one sample in a study of a mutant IDH1 vaccine in newly diagnosed glioma. TCRdb keeps only in-frame clones here, not all; method: immunoSEQ multiplex PCR. The repertoire has over 60,000 clones, approximately 90% of them found once; the top ten carry 1.5% to 2.5%. Time point denoted: week 11, during vaccination. Alongside topical imiquimod, each dose of vaccine comprised 300 ug of mutant IDH1 20-mer peptide. These TCRs are of unknown antigen specificity. The sample in question was PBMCs, obtained from a glioma patient whose treatment included an IDH1 peptide vaccine. Receptor source: a middle-aged man with glioma.

The chain links TRBV5-4 to TRBJ2-7; D perhaps matches TRBD1 (6 bases). This CDR3 contains 13 residues. V lost 7 bases to trimming and J lost 4 bases, with 15 bases between them. The germline gives CDR1 SGHNT, CDR2 YYREEE (reference sequence). The CDR3 sequence: CASGRDTSYEQYV. The CDR3 bases are TGTGCCAGCGGTCGGGACACTAGTTACGAGCAGTACGTC.

The chain has TRBV28 and TRBJ2-7; 14 positions agree with TRBD2. Germline V gives CDR1 MDHEN, CDR2 SYDVKM. After removal of 3 bases from V and 8 bases from J, the junction contained 3 bases not matched to a gene. This CDR3 spans 14 amino acids. The CDR3 DNA reads as TGTGCCAGCAGTTTGGGACTAGCGGGAGTTCAGCAGTACTTC. It specifies CASSLGLAGVQQYF.

This rearrangement joins TRBV4-1 to TRBJ1-2; a weak D match, TRBD1 (6 bases). Germline CDR1 MGHRA, CDR2 YSYEKL. CDR3 length: 15 residues. Deletions cut 5 bases from V and 2 bases from J, with 15 bases between. In DNA, the CDR3 is TGCGCCAGCAGCAACCGGGACACAAACAACTATGGCTACACCTTC. Translation: CASSNRDTNNYGYTF.

This chain links TRBV28 with TRBJ1-1; possible D gene TRBD1, 5 bases. CDR1 is MDHEN and CDR2 is SYDVKM in the germline V gene. CDR3 length: 13 residues. The V end was cut by 5 bases, the J end by 11 bases, with 18 bases between. The CDR3 sequence is CASSPRGLSWAFF. The CDR3 DNA is TGTGCCAGCAGTCCCCGGGGACTTTCGTGGGCTTTCTTT.